Below are 27 T cell receptor beta chains sequenced from a single sample in a study of cytomegalovirus exposure and HLA in healthy donors. A multiplex PCR was run with 60 Vbeta primers and 13 Jbeta primers. The table came from immunoSEQ multiplex PCR; TCRdb's copy has only in-frame clones and leaves some out. The profile shows about 110,000 clones, 60% to 85% of them singletons. Sequencing input: PBMCs. The receptors come from a female donor in good health and CMV-seropositive.

The J gene is TRBJ2-1, the V gene TRBV7-6; 7 bases fit TRBD2. CDR1 and CDR2 (germline): SGHVS, FNYEAQ. This CDR3 spans 16 amino acids. V was pared by 5 bases and J by 4 bases, with 11 bases of the junction left unmatched. The DNA for the CDR3 is TGTGCCAGCAGCGCCGGCGGGACTACGTCTTACAATGAGCAGTTCTTC. This codes for CASSAGGTTSYNEQFF.

Points on this clone: This sample also contains other DNA sequences that code for the same CDR3. The CDR3 coding sequence is TGCGCCAGCAGCTTGGACGGCTCAGGTTCCTGGGATGAGCAGTTCTTC. This gives the protein CASSLDGSGSWDEQFF. The chain couples TRBV5-1 to TRBJ2-1, with D hard to call. The ends were cut back, 0 bases at V and 8 bases at J, with 18 bases in the middle. The length of the CDR3 is 16 residues. Looked up from germline, CDR1 is SGHRS and CDR2 is YFSETQ.

The chain couples TRBV6-1 to TRBJ1-5; D might be TRBD1 (6 bases). The V end was cut by 5 bases, the J end by 7 bases, with 12 bases between. This CDR3 has 13 residues. Germline values: CDR1 MNHNS, CDR2 SASEGT. This chain's CDR3 is CASSMRGWQPQHF. The CDR3 DNA reads TGTGCCAGCAGTATGAGGGGGTGGCAGCCCCAGCATTTT.

CDR3 nucleotide sequence: TGTGCCAGCAGCTTACAGGGCACAGGGGTCAGGTCACCCCTCCACTTT. Translated, it gives CASSLQGTGVRSPLHF. The chain carries TRBV7-3 and TRBJ1-6; 7 positions match TRBD1. The CDR3 spans 16 residues. CDR1 is SGHTA and CDR2 is FQGTGA in the germline V gene. The ends lost 2 bases at V and 10 bases at J; junction bases unmatched: 11.

The chain carries TRBV5-4 and TRBJ2-2; 10 bases match TRBD2. Germline V gene data show CDR1 as SGHNT and CDR2 as YYREEE (reference sequence). The junction had 6 bases not matched to a gene; V was cut back by 5 bases and J by 2 bases. The CDR3 is 16 residues long. The CDR3 coding sequence is TGTGCCAGCAGTATAAGCGGGGGGGACAACACCGGGGAGCTGTTTTTT. Protein product: CASSISGGDNTGELFF.

The gene calls are TRBV6-5 and TRBJ1-1; TRBD1 is a possible D gene (5 bases). The V and J ends lost 7 bases and 5 bases respectively, with 17 bases between them. The CDR3 length is 14 residues. Germline V CDR1 and CDR2: MNHEY, SVGAGI. The CDR3 loop reads CASIRGVRGTEAFF. The CDR3 DNA sequence: TGTGCCAGCATCCGGGGGGTCCGAGGGACTGAAGCTTTCTTT.

The V gene is TRBV5-4, the J gene TRBJ1-3, with D hard to call. V was pared by 0 bases and J by 3 bases, with 19 bases between. The V gene's germline CDR1 is SGHNT and CDR2 YYREEE (reference sequence). The CDR3 is made up of 18 amino acids. The CDR3 nucleotides read TGTGCCAGCAGCTTGGCCGATTCCAGCGGTGATTTTGGAAACACCATATATTTT. The encoded protein is CASSLADSSGDFGNTIYF.

The CDR3 DNA reads as TGTGCCAGCAGCCACAGAAAACTAAGACGGTTCGATGGCTACACCTTC. Protein: CASSHRKLRRFDGYTF. The chain combines TRBV16 with TRBJ1-2; no clear D gene. V was clipped by 3 bases and J by 6 bases, with 20 bases between them. Germline CDR1 and CDR2: KGHSY and FQNENV. The CDR3 sequence is 16 residues long.

The chain has TRBV7-2 and TRBJ2-3, with D possibly being TRBD2 (5 bases). This CDR3 comprises 16 residues. V was shortened by 5 bases and J by 3 bases, with 18 bases between the two germline ends. Germline values: CDR1 SGHTA, CDR2 FQGNSA. The CDR3 DNA reads TGTGCCAGCAGCCCATGGCCTGGGAGAGGGACAGATACGCAGTATTTT. This sequence encodes CASSPWPGRGTDTQYF. The whole variable domain, remainder taken from reference TRBV7-2 and TRBJ2-3, is GAGVSQSPSNKVTEKGKDVELRCDPISGHTALYWYRQSLGQGLEFLIYFQGNSAPDKSGLPSDRFSAERTGGSVSTLTIQRTQQEDSAVYLCASSPWPGRGTDTQYFGPGTRLTVL.

This clone was picked up one time. V gene TRBV6-1 combines with J gene TRBJ2-5; no clear D gene. Matching the DNA end better, TRBJ2-7 makes the J call doubtful. Germline V gives CDR1 MNHNS, CDR2 SASEGT. CDR3 length equals 15 residues. The CDR3 DNA reads TGTGCCAGCAGTGAAGGGCTTAGCAACTCCTACGAGCAGTACTTC. Translating gives CASSEGLSNSYEQYF.

The gene calls are TRBV11-3 and TRBJ2-3; 12 nucleotides align to TRBD2. The CDR3 loop spans 19 amino acids. The ends lost 5 bases at V and 0 bases at J; junction bases unmatched: 12. Germline assignment: CDR1 SGHNT and CDR2 YENEEA. The chain's CDR3 is CASSPPITSGGPSTDTQYF. DNA for the CDR3: TGTGCCAGCAGCCCCCCAATAACTAGCGGGGGGCCCAGCACAGATACGCAGTATTTT.

This clone was seen only a few times. V gene TRBV18 combines with J gene TRBJ2-7; TRBD1 might be the D (6 bases). The CDR3 contains 14 residues. V was trimmed by 6 bases and J by 3 bases, leaving 15 bases between them. Germline V CDR1 and CDR2: KGHSH, LQKENI. The DNA for the CDR3 is TGTGCCAGCTCCCCCGAGGGGGTAGGCTACGAGCAGTACTTC. Its translation is CASSPEGVGYEQYF.

This rearrangement joins TRBV10-3 to TRBJ2-5; TRBD1 agrees at 10 bases. The J call could be wrong; TRBJ2-7 is a better fit for the DNA end. The CDR3 covers 12 residues. Per germline, CDR1 ENHRY and CDR2 SYGVKD. The CDR3 bases are TGTGCCACTGGACAGGGGGGTAGCGAGCAGTACTTC. The encoded protein is CATGQGGSEQYF.

CDR3 bases: TGTGCCAGCAGGGTAGGAGTAAAAGAGACCCAGTACTTC. Translation: CASRVGVKETQYF. The V gene is TRBV2, the J gene TRBJ2-5; D uncertain. Germline loops: CDR1 SNHLY, CDR2 FYNNEI. The CDR3 totals 13 residues. V shed 6 bases and J shed 3 bases, with 11 bases lying between them.

The rearrangement links TRBV11-2 to TRBJ2-7, with D uncertain. This CDR3 is built from 14 residues. V gave up 1 base and J gave up 3 bases, with 10 bases separating them. Germline CDR1 and CDR2: SGHAT and FQNNGV. CDR3 sequence: CASSLAAGNYEQYF. The CDR3 nucleotides read TGTGCCAGCAGCTTAGCGGCAGGAAACTACGAGCAGTACTTC.

The chain's CDR3 is CASSLPMTDGYTF. The CDR3, as DNA: TGCGCCAGCAGCTTGCCCATGACAGACGGCTACACCTTC. This chain uses TRBV5-1 with TRBJ1-2; tentative D call: TRBD1 (5 bases). With 1 base removed from V and 8 bases from J, the gap between germline ends came to 12 bases. This CDR3 is built from 13 residues. Germline V gives CDR1 SGHRS, CDR2 YFSETQ.

This chain's CDR3 is CASSQELAGQETQYF. The DNA for the CDR3 is TGCGCCAGCAGCCAGGAACTAGCGGGGCAAGAGACCCAGTACTTC. The chain is built from TRBV4-3 and TRBJ2-5; 10 nucleotides align to TRBD2. The J segment lost 2 bases and the V segment lost 3 bases, leaving 3 bases of the junction unmatched. Germline loops: CDR1 LGHNA, CDR2 YSLEER. This CDR3 has 15 residues.

This sequence joins TRBV7-2 and TRBJ1-6; D might be TRBD1 (5 bases). The CDR3 covers 17 residues. Germline assignment: CDR1 SGHTA and CDR2 FQGNSA. Trimming pared 4 bases from V and 8 bases from J, leaving 21 bases between. The CDR3 region has the DNA TGTGCCAGCAGCTGGGCAGGAACTTTATCCAGGGATTCACCCCTCCACTTT. It yields the protein CASSWAGTLSRDSPLHF.

This chain joins TRBV18 and TRBJ1-1; tentative D call: TRBD1 (6 bases). Deletions cut 4 bases from V and 3 bases from J, with 12 bases between. Germline CDR1 reads KGHSH; CDR2 reads LQKENI. This CDR3 region has 14 residues. CDR3 DNA sequence: TGTGCCAGCTCACAATCCACAGGGTACACTGAAGCTTTCTTT. It encodes CASSQSTGYTEAFF.

This chain joins TRBV7-6 and TRBJ1-3, with D perhaps TRBD1 (6 bases). V was shortened by 1 base and J by 4 bases, with 8 bases between the two germline ends. The CDR3 runs to 14 residues. Germline V gene data show CDR1 as SGHVS and CDR2 as FNYEAQ. CDR3 region: CASSLGGQGNTIYF. Written as DNA, the CDR3 is TGTGCCAGCAGCTTAGGTGGACAGGGAAACACCATATATTTT.

This chain joins TRBV18 and TRBJ2-5; 9 bases agree with TRBD1. The germline V gene encodes CDR1 KGHSH and CDR2 LQKENI. The CDR3 is 17 amino acids. The junction had 9 bases not matched to a gene; V was cut back by 3 bases and J by 1 base. Here the CDR3 DNA reads TGTGCCAGCTCACCTTGGGGACAGGGCTACTCCCAAGAGACCCAGTACTTC. Its translation: CASSPWGQGYSQETQYF.

V gene TRBV27 combines with J gene TRBJ1-1, with 8 nucleotides matching TRBD1. V was clipped by 2 bases and J by 1 base; unmatched bases: 6. The CDR3 consists of 16 residues. Germline V gives CDR1 MNHEY, CDR2 SMNVEV (reference sequence). The CDR3 DNA is TGTGCCAGCAGTTTACTCCTGACAGGGGCGAACACTGAAGCTTTCTTT. This gives the protein CASSLLLTGANTEAFF.

V is TRBV5-1 and J is TRBJ2-2; 12 bases fit TRBD2. V lost 3 bases and J lost 2; bases outside the gene matches: 2. The CDR3 length is 16 residues. Germline assignment: CDR1 SGHRS and CDR2 YFSETQ. CDR3 DNA: TGCGCCAGCAGCTCCGGACTAGCGGGAAACACCGGGGAGCTGTTTTTT. This encodes CASSSGLAGNTGELFF.

The genes are TRBV27 and TRBJ2-7; TRBD1 agrees at 7 bases. V lost 3 bases to trimming and J lost 6 bases; unmatched junction nucleotides: 5. The CDR3 loop spans 13 amino acids. Germline V gene lookup returns CDR1 MNHEY and CDR2 SMNVEV (reference sequence). The CDR3 coding sequence is TGTGCCAGCAGTTTGGTCAGGGGGAGCGAGCAGTACTTC. This codes for CASSLVRGSEQYF.

The chain combines TRBV7-2 with TRBJ2-3; weak D call: TRBD2 (6 bases). The germline V and J ends were trimmed by 4 bases and 0 bases, with 17 bases remaining between them. The CDR3 consists of 17 residues. The V gene's germline CDR1 is SGHTA and CDR2 FQGNSA. The CDR3 reads CASSSVGTGGSTDTQYF. The CDR3 coding sequence is TGTGCCAGCAGCTCAGTCGGGACTGGGGGTAGCACAGATACGCAGTATTTT.

The chain joins TRBV7-3 to TRBJ2-1, with 7 bases fitting TRBD2. Losses at the gene ends were 0 bases for V and 10 bases for J; bases not matched to a gene: 3. CDR3 length: 13 residues. Per the germline V gene, CDR1 is SGHTA and CDR2 is FQGTGA. CDR3 bases: TGTGCCAGCAGCTTAACGCGTAGCGGGGAGCAGTTCTTC. This gives the protein CASSLTRSGEQFF.

This rearrangement joins TRBV28 to TRBJ1-5; D is perhaps TRBD1 (5 bases). The CDR3 length is 16 residues. V dropped 3 bases and J dropped 1 base, with 13 bases sitting between them. CDR1 and CDR2 (germline): MDHEN, SYDVKM. The CDR3 protein is CASSFSPAGSNQPQHF. DNA of the CDR3: TGTGCCAGCAGTTTTTCCCCGGCAGGGAGCAATCAGCCCCAGCATTTT.